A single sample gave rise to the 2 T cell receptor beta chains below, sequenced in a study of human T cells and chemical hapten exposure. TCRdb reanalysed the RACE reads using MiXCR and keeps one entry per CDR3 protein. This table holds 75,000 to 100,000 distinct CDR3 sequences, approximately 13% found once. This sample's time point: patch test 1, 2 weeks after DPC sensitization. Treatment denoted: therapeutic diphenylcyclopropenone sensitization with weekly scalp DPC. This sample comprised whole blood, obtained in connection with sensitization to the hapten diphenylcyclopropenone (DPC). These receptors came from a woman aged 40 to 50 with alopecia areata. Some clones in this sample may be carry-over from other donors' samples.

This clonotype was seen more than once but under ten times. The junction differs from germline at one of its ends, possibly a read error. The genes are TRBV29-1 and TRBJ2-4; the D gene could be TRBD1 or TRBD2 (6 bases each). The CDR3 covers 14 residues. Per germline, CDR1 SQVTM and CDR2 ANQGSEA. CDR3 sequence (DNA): TGCAGCGTGGCTGGACAGCTCCGGCGGGACATCCAGTACTTC. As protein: CSVAGQLRRDIQYF.

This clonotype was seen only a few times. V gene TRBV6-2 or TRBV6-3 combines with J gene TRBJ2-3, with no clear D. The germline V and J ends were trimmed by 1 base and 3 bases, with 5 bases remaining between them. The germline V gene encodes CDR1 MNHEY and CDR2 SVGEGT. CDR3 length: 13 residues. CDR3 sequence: CASSYFSTDTQYF. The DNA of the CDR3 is TGTGCCAGCAGTTACTTCTCGACAGATACGCAGTATTTT.